A single sample is the source of the 7 T cell receptor beta chains below, sequenced in a study of T cell repertoires in cytomegalovirus infection. These TCRs' antigens remain unknown. TCRdb re-called the reads through MiXCR, storing one row per CDR3 protein. The sample shows 200,000 to 250,000 distinct CDR3 sequences, approximately 40% of them seen only once. Sequencing used CD8+ T cells from cultured PBMCs, obtained from culture after CMV antigen stimulation. These receptors all stem from a human donor in good health (CMV status not recorded). Some clones in this sample may be carry-over from other donors' samples.

The chain recombines TRBV30 with TRBJ2-7; D may be TRBD1 (6 bases). CDR1 GTSNPN and CDR2 SVGIG come from the germline V gene (reference sequence). The CDR3 totals 13 residues. Deletions cut 4 bases from V and 3 bases from J, with 13 bases between. CDR3 sequence reads: CAWTLDSVYEQYF. The DNA of the CDR3 is TGTGCCTGGACCTTGGACAGCGTCTACGAGCAGTACTTC.

The chain carries TRBV6-2 or TRBV6-3 and TRBJ2-3; 9 nucleotides align to TRBD2. The CDR3 runs 17 residues. J lost 3 bases, V lost 5 bases, and 12 bases had no gene match. The germline gives CDR1 MNHEY, CDR2 SVGEGT. This chain's CDR3 is CASSQPATSGVTDTQYF. In nucleotides, the CDR3 is TGTGCCAGCAGTCAACCAGCGACTAGCGGAGTAACAGATACGCAGTATTTT.

V is TRBV2 and J is TRBJ2-1, with D tentatively TRBD2 (6 bases). Germline V gene data show CDR1 as SNHLY and CDR2 as FYNNEI. The CDR3 consists of 13 residues. V lost 6 bases to trimming and J lost 8 bases, with 14 bases between them. The CDR3 spells CASRRLVSHEQFF. Here the CDR3 DNA reads TGTGCCAGCAGAAGACTAGTCTCACATGAGCAGTTCTTC.

This chain links TRBV7-8 with TRBJ2-1; TRBD2 aligns across 9 bases. V was pared by 7 bases and J by 10 bases, with 14 bases of the junction left unmatched. The CDR3 covers 15 residues. The germline V gene encodes CDR1 SGHVS and CDR2 FQNEAQ. CDR3 coding DNA: TGTGCCAGCAAGGGGCCTAGCGGGAAGGGGGGGGAGCAGTTCTTC. This translates into CASKGPSGKGGEQFF.

This chain joins TRBV2 and TRBJ2-7; a weak D match, TRBD1 (6 bases). V lost 7 bases, J lost 3 bases, and 13 bases lay in between. CDR1 is SNHLY, CDR2 FYNNEI, per germline. CDR3 length: 13 amino acids. DNA for the CDR3: TGTGCCAGCACCCACCGGACAGACTACGAGCAGTACTTC. It yields the protein CASTHRTDYEQYF.

This clonotype was seen only a few times. The V call is TRBV28, the J call TRBJ2-1, with D possibly matching TRBD2 (5 bases). Trimming cost V 6 bases and J 0 bases, with 12 bases left between them. From germline, CDR1 is MDHEN and CDR2 SYDVKM. The CDR3 loop spans 15 amino acids. The CDR3 reads CASSPKRSSYNEQFF. The CDR3 DNA reads as TGTGCCAGCAGCCCCAAGCGGAGCTCCTACAATGAGCAGTTCTTC.

This clonotype was found a few times. The conserved phenylalanine or tryptophan normally closing the CDR3 is absent here, so this likely arose from a read error. The limits of the CDR3 on the DNA are not certain, so only TCRdb's listed CDR3 is given. The J gene is TRBJ1-2, the V gene TRBV7-2; the table gives TRBD1 as D, unverified against the DNA. Ends included, the CDR3 has 11 residues. CDR1 and CDR2 (germline): SGHTA, FQGNSA. The CDR3 here is CASSTTGALRL.